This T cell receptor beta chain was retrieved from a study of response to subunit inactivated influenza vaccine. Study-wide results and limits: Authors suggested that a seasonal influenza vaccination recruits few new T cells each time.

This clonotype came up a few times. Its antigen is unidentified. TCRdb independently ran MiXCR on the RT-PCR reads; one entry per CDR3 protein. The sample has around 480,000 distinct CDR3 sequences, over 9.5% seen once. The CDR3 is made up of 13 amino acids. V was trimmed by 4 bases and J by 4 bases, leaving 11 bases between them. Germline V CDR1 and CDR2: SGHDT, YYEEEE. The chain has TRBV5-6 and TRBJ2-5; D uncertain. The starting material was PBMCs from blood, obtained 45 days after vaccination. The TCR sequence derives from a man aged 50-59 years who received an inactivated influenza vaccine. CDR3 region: CASSPTWGETQYF. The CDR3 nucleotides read TGTGCCAGCAGCCCGACATGGGGAGAGACCCAGTACTTC.